The 15 T cell receptor beta chains reported below all come from one sample, sequenced in a study of T cell responses to AZD1222 COVID-19 vaccine (dated by TCRdb to 2020 to 2022). The library was made by the immunoSEQ multiplex PCR assay. TCRdb re-hosts the immuneACCESS table, in-frame sequences only. Its copies lack some clones; in the studies checked, an unresolved V gene accounts for under half of them, and the cause for the rest is not known. Across this sample there are 130,000 to 150,000 clones, with roughly nine tenths seen only once. In total, the top ten clones hold approximately 2% of the sample. This sample's time point label indicates: baseline before first vaccination. The specimen was peripheral blood, collected on day 0 of AZD1222 vaccination. The receptor set was obtained from an adult in good health.

This chain uses TRBV7-9 with TRBJ1-2; D remains ambiguous. Germline loops: CDR1 SEHNR, CDR2 FQNEAQ (reference sequence). V was trimmed by 4 bases and J by 2 bases, leaving 2 bases between them. There are 11 residues in the CDR3. DNA for the CDR3: TGTGCCAGCAGCTCAAACTATGGCTACACCTTC. The encoded protein is CASSSNYGYTF.

The gene calls are TRBV29-1 and TRBJ1-2, with a weak D call TRBD1 (5 bases). Trimming took 5 bases from V and 2 from J, leaving 15 bases between them. The CDR3 is 14 residues long. Germline V gene sequence: CDR1 SQVTM, CDR2 ANQGSEA. The CDR3 sequence: CSVSRDRHNYGYTF. In DNA form, the CDR3 reads TGCAGCGTTAGCCGGGACCGTCACAACTATGGCTACACCTTC.

The chain carries TRBV12-3 or TRBV12-4 and TRBJ2-7, with a weak D call TRBD1 (5 bases). Trimming shortened V by 3 bases and J by 5 bases, and 8 bases separated the two germline ends. The CDR3 is 12 amino acids. CDR3 residues: CASSFRAHEQYF. DNA for the CDR3: TGTGCCAGCAGTTTCAGGGCCCACGAGCAGTACTTC.

This chain uses TRBV19 with TRBJ1-5; 9 positions agree with TRBD1. Per germline, CDR1 LNHDA and CDR2 SQIVND (reference sequence). J was trimmed by 6 bases and V by 4 bases; bases with no gene match: 10. The CDR3 has 16 residues. The CDR3: CASSTLPGQGGQPQHF. DNA for the CDR3: TGTGCCAGTAGTACCCTCCCGGGACAGGGAGGTCAGCCCCAGCATTTT.

This rearrangement joins TRBV5-1 to TRBJ1-1; D might be TRBD1 (6 bases). The V end was cut by 5 bases, the J end by 3 bases, with 14 bases between. The CDR3 consists of 14 residues. The germline gives CDR1 SGHRS, CDR2 YFSETQ. The CDR3 spells CASRPGGGYTEAFF. As DNA, the CDR3 is TGCGCCAGCAGACCCGGAGGGGGGTACACTGAAGCTTTCTTT. The full variable domain, its missing parts supplied by reference TRBV5-1 and TRBJ1-1, is KAGVTQTPRYLIKTRGQQVTLSCSPISGHRSVSWYQQTPGQGLQFLFEYFSETQRNKGNFPGRFSGRQFSNSRSEMNVSTLELGDSALYLCASRPGGGYTEAFFGQGTRLTVV.

The V and J genes are TRBV4-2 and TRBJ1-2, with a tentative D call TRBD1 (6 bases). V lost 0 bases and J lost 4, with 21 bases in between. The CDR3 runs 18 residues. Germline CDR1 LGHNA, CDR2 YNFKEQ. CDR3 sequence (DNA): TGTGCCAGCAGCCAAGATTTGATAGGGGAAGGGGGAGGCTATGGCTACACCTTC. Its translation is CASSQDLIGEGGGYGYTF.

V usage is TRBV3-1 (or the pseudogene TRBV3-2) and J usage is TRBJ1-1; no definite D call. Trimming shortened V by 3 bases and J by 8 bases, and 10 bases separated the two germline ends. CDR3 size: 12 residues. From germline, CDR1 is LGHDT and CDR2 YNNKEL (reference sequence). The CDR3 loop is CASSQSGREAFF. DNA for the CDR3: TGTGCCAGCAGCCAGTCCGGGAGGGAAGCTTTCTTT.

The rearrangement joins TRBV6-5 to TRBJ2-1, with 7 bases matching TRBD2. The trim removed 7 bases at V and 3 bases at J, leaving 6 bases unmatched. CDR3 length equals 14 residues. The germline V gene encodes CDR1 MNHEY and CDR2 SVGAGI. The CDR3 sequence: CASNPRGGYNEQFF. The CDR3 DNA is TGTGCCAGCAATCCCCGCGGGGGCTACAATGAGCAGTTCTTC.

The V and J genes are TRBV28 and TRBJ2-5; D possibly uses TRBD1 or TRBD2 (5 bases each). With 6 bases removed from V and 6 bases from J, the gap between germline ends came to 26 bases. The CDR3 runs 17 residues. Germline assignment: CDR1 MDHEN and CDR2 SYDVKM. The CDR3: CASSPVEARGVRKTQYF. CDR3 nucleotide sequence: TGTGCCAGCAGCCCGGTGGAGGCCCGAGGGGTGCGGAAGACCCAGTACTTC. Full variable domain (outside the CDR3, taken from reference TRBV28 and TRBJ2-5): DVKVTQSSRYLVKRTGEKVFLECVQDMDHENMFWYRQDPGLGLRLIYFSYDVKMKEKGDIPEGYSVSREKKERFSLILESASTNQTSMYLCASSPVEARGVRKTQYFGPGTRLLVL.

This clone was detected only once. J is TRBJ2-2 and V is TRBV29-1; TRBD1 might be the D (6 bases). The ends were cut back, 5 bases at V and 4 bases at J, with 11 bases in the middle. Germline CDR1 and CDR2: SQVTM and ANQGSEA. CDR3 length: 13 amino acids. The CDR3 spells CSVRQGSTGELFF. The CDR3 DNA reads as TGCAGCGTTAGGCAGGGGAGCACCGGGGAGCTGTTTTTT.

The chain combines TRBV5-8 with TRBJ1-4, with D possibly TRBD1 on 6 matching bases. The CDR3 contains 16 residues. Looked up from germline, CDR1 is SGHTS and CDR2 is YDEGEE. The V and J ends lost 2 bases and 7 bases respectively, with 18 bases between them. The CDR3 loop reads CASSFLQGQGFEKLFF. The CDR3 bases are TGTGCCAGCAGCTTTTTACAGGGTCAAGGGTTTGAAAAACTGTTTTTT. Drawing the rest from reference TRBV5-8 and TRBJ1-4, the complete variable domain is EAGVTQSPTHLIKTRGQQATLRCSPISGHTSVYWYQQALGLGLQFLLWYDEGEERNRGNFPPRFSGRQFPNYSSELNVNALELEDSALYLCASSFLQGQGFEKLFFGSGTQLSVL.

The genes are TRBV5-1 and TRBJ2-2, with 7 nucleotides matching TRBD1. Germline V gene data show CDR1 as SGHRS and CDR2 as YFSETQ. Trimming at V came to 0 bases and at J to 1 base, leaving 3 bases not matched to a gene. CDR3 size: 16 residues. This CDR3 reads CASSLEGGGNTGELFF. The CDR3 nucleotides are TGCGCCAGCAGCTTGGAAGGGGGCGGGAACACCGGGGAGCTGTTTTTT.

The V gene is TRBV5-4, the J gene TRBJ2-2, with D uncertain. The CDR3 totals 13 residues. Per the germline V gene, CDR1 is SGHNT and CDR2 is YYREEE (reference sequence). Trimming left V 5 bases short and J 4 bases short, with 9 bases between. The CDR3 nucleotides are TGTGCCAGCAGAACAGCAATCACCGGGGAGCTGTTTTTT. Translating it yields CASRTAITGELFF.

This clone was counted a single time. CDR3 DNA: TGTGCCACCAGTGACCCCGACAGGGTCAATCAGCCCCAGCATTTT. Its translation is CATSDPDRVNQPQHF. This chain joins TRBV24-1 and TRBJ1-5; 7 bases fit TRBD1. Trimming removed 4 bases from V and 3 bases from J; junction bases left unmatched: 5. CDR3 size: 15 residues. CDR1 KGHDR and CDR2 SFDVKD come from the germline V gene.

The V call is TRBV4-1, the J call TRBJ2-7, with D perhaps TRBD1 or TRBD2 (5 bases each). Germline loops: CDR1 MGHRA, CDR2 YSYEKL. The CDR3 contains 14 residues. Trimming took off 6 bases at V and 0 bases at J, with 12 bases between the two ends. For the CDR3, the DNA is TGCGCCAGCAGGTCGGGGCCGAGCTCCTACGAGCAGTACTTC. Encoded protein: CASRSGPSSYEQYF.